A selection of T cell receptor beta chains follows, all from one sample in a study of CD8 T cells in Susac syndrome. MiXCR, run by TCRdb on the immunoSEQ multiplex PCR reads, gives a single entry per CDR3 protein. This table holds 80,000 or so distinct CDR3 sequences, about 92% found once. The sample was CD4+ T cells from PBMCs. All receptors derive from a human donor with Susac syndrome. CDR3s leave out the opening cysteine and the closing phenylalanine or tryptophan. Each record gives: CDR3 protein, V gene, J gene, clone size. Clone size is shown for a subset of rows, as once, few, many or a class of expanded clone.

ASSQGAHTEAF,TRBV3-1,TRBJ1-1,NA
ASSLLDEETQY,TRBV5-6,TRBJ2-5,NA
ASSFSMGRTDTQY,TRBV12-3/TRBV12-4,TRBJ2-3,NA
ASSAELLAGVADTQY,TRBV19,TRBJ2-3,NA
SARDGLGKEQF,TRBV20-1,TRBJ2-1,NA
ASSFGLANLQY,TRBV7-2,TRBJ2-7,NA
ASRPREGFSYEQY,TRBV7-8,TRBJ2-7,NA
SASGGRAYEQY,TRBV20-1,TRBJ2-7,NA
ASILSGGGEQY,TRBV6-1,TRBJ2-7,NA
AISESAGVNTEAF,TRBV10-3,TRBJ1-1,NA
ASGRSLAKNIQY,TRBV3-1,TRBJ2-4,NA
ASSQVIQTDRGYGEQF,TRBV3-1,TRBJ2-1,NA
AISGGRSHEQF,TRBV19,TRBJ2-1,NA
ASRGGLDNEQF,TRBV2,TRBJ2-1,NA
ASQYSNQPQH,TRBV12-3/TRBV12-4,TRBJ1-5,once
SAREWETVTKNIQY,TRBV20-1,TRBJ2-4,once